This T cell receptor (beta chain) was recovered during a study of T-cell memory formation after mild COVID-19. The CDR3 extends over 17 amino acids. Germline V gene lookup returns CDR1 SGHTA and CDR2 FQGNSA. Trimming took 5 bases from V and 2 from J, leaving 20 bases between them. TCRdb passed the 5' RACE reads through MiXCR, listing each CDR3 protein once. The table records roughly 550,000 distinct CDR3 sequences, about a fifth of them present only once. The sequenced sample consisted of PBMCs or a T cell subset sorted from them (not recorded which). This TCR was recovered from an adult woman who had mild COVID-19 (a few samples of this study predate the infection). Cell type and time point are not known. The chain carries TRBV7-2 and TRBJ2-3; a possible D gene is TRBD1 (7 bases). As DNA, the CDR3 is TGTGCCAGCAGCCCGTCCAGGGGGGCAATCCCCACAGATACGCAGTATTTT. Encoded protein: CASSPSRGAIPTDTQYF.